Below are 8 T cell receptor beta chains sequenced from a single sample in a study of blood T cell repertoires in COVID-19. Using immunoSEQ multiplex PCR, the repertoire was profiled, and TCRdb retains in-frame clones only, with some absent. The sample includes around 200,000 clones, about 87% seen only once; the top ten take 2.5%. Sequencing was done on a sample of peripheral blood. The receptors derive from a man in his forties or fifties with active or convalescent COVID-19.

The rearrangement joins TRBV5-6 to TRBJ2-5; 8 bases map to TRBD1. Unmatched junction bases numbered 6, after V lost 3 bases and J lost 2 bases. This CDR3 comprises 15 residues. CDR1 SGHDT and CDR2 YYEEEE come from the germline V gene. The CDR3 loop reads CASSYFNRGQETQYF. CDR3 DNA sequence: TGTGCCAGCAGCTACTTTAACAGGGGGCAAGAGACCCAGTACTTC.

The V and J genes are TRBV10-2 and TRBJ1-4; a weak D match, TRBD1 (5 bases). V lost 1 base and J lost 7, with 13 bases in between. The CDR3 is 15 amino acids. The germline gives CDR1 WSHSY, CDR2 SAAADI. DNA of the CDR3: TGCGCCAGCAGTGAGTTCACGGGACTGGCTGAAAAACTGTTTTTT. It codes for CASSEFTGLAEKLFF.

The chain is built from TRBV27 and TRBJ2-7; 10 bases are shared with TRBD1. Germline V gene lookup returns CDR1 MNHEY and CDR2 SMNVEV (reference sequence). This CDR3 has 14 amino acids. The V and J ends lost 6 bases and 4 bases, in that order; junction bases with no gene match: 6. This chain's CDR3 is CASSPGTGEYEQYF. The DNA for the CDR3 is TGTGCCAGCAGCCCCGGGACAGGGGAGTACGAGCAGTACTTC.

CDR3 in amino acids: CASVLGRINEKLFF. DNA for the CDR3: TGTGCCAGTGTGCTGGGGCGGATTAACGAAAAACTGTTTTTT. The chain joins TRBV2 to TRBJ1-4; D may be TRBD1 (5 bases). Per the germline V gene, CDR1 is SNHLY and CDR2 is FYNNEI. CDR3 length equals 14 residues. Trimming shortened V by 9 bases and J by 8 bases, and 19 bases separated the two germline ends.

The V gene is TRBV7-2, the J gene TRBJ2-7; D unresolved. CDR3 length: 14 residues. V shed 2 bases and J shed 4 bases, with 12 bases lying between them. Germline V CDR1 and CDR2: SGHTA, FQGNSA. The CDR3 spells CASSLSTTQYEQYF. CDR3 nucleotides: TGTGCCAGCAGCTTAAGTACAACCCAATACGAGCAGTACTTC. The complete variable domain, with remaining parts taken from reference TRBV7-2 and TRBJ2-7, reads GAGVSQSPSNKVTEKGKDVELRCDPISGHTALYWYRQSLGQGLEFLIYFQGNSAPDKSGLPSDRFSAERTGGSVSTLTIQRTQQEDSAVYLCASSLSTTQYEQYFGPGTRLTVT.

The chain links TRBV30 to TRBJ1-6; D not resolved. V lost 1 base and J lost 4, with 8 bases in between. CDR3 length: 14 residues. Looked up from germline, CDR1 is GTSNPN and CDR2 is SVGIG (reference sequence). DNA of the CDR3: TGTGCCTGGAGTGGAGGGCCTTATAATTCACCCCTCCACTTT. This sequence encodes CAWSGGPYNSPLHF.

J is TRBJ2-2 and V is TRBV11-3; 9 bases are shared with TRBD1. Looked up from germline, CDR1 is SGHNT and CDR2 is YENEEA. The CDR3 consists of 14 residues. Trimming cost V 5 bases and J 5 bases; bases outside gene matches: 3. The CDR3: CASSPGQGTGELFF. As DNA, the CDR3 is TGTGCCAGCAGCCCGGGACAGGGTACCGGGGAGCTGTTTTTT.

The chain uses TRBV10-3 and TRBJ2-7, with TRBD1 as a possible D gene (6 bases). Germline-derived CDR1 and CDR2 are ENHRY and SYGVKD. This CDR3 spans 13 amino acids. The V and J ends lost 8 bases and 7 bases respectively, with 18 bases between them. The CDR3 reads CAIRPRGSGEQYF. The CDR3 nucleotides are TGTGCCATCCGCCCCAGGGGTTCGGGGGAGCAGTACTTC.